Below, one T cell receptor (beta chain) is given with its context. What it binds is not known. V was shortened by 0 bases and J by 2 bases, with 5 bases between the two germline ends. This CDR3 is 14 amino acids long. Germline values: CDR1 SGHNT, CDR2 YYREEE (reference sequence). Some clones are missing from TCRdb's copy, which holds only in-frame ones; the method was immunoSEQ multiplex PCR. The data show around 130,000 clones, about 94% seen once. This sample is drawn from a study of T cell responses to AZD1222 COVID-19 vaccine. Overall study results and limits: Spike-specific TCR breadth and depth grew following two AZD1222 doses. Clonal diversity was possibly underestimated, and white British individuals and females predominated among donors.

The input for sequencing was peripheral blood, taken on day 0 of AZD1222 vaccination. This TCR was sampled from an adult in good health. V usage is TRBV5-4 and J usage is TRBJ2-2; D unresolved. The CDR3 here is CASSLGSNTGELFF. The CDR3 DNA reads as TGTGCCAGCAGCTTGGGCAGCAACACCGGGGAGCTGTTTTTT. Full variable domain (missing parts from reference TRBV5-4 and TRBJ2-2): ETGVTQSPTHLIKTRGQQVTLRCSSQSGHNTVSWYQQALGQGPQFIFQYYREEENGRGNFPPRFSGLQFPNYSSELNVNALELDDSALYLCASSLGSNTGELFFGEGSRLTVL.